The TCR beta chain described here comes from a study of persistence of HIV-infected CD4 T cells (dated by TCRdb to the early 2020s). The study in broad terms: Participants had been on suppressive ART for a median of 8 years. The study isolated CMV- and HIV-1 Gag-responding CD4+ T cells from ART-treated individuals to examine antigen-driven clonal expansion of HIV-1-infected cells. Cross-participant TCR cluster analysis included 8 or 9 participants for CMV and over five participants for Gag. Proviral sequencing was used to assess clonality among infected cells, whereas TCRbeta sequencing gauged the clonality of all cells within each sorted population. Peripheral blood samples of up to 180 mL were collected at multiple time points, except for a couple of participants, who underwent leukapheresis at a single time point.

Paper-wide results and their limitations: Significantly lower TCRbeta richness was observed in CMV- and Gag-responding cells than in anti-CD3/anti-CD28-responding cells, and higher oligoclonality was observed in CMV-responding cells than in CD3/CD28-stimulated and Gag-responding cells. Bulk TCR analyses could not be limited to the rare CMV-responding cells that actually contained HIV-1 proviruses. Only a small number of individuals took part in the study, and only a limited range of antigens was tested. Antigen-responding cells were enriched for expanded CDR3beta sequences that were degenerate, which suggests that CD4+ responses to CMV and Gag underwent convergent selection. Within the same sorted populations, TCR oligoclonality correlated with proviral oligoclonality.

With respect to this clone: Its specific antigen is unknown. No quality values exist for individual bases; no much larger clone is one base distant.

TCRbeta repertoires were sequenced from genomic DNA with the immunoSEQ hsTCRB assay version 4 in survey mode. Genomic DNA was diluted to about 10 ng/uL, using up to roughly 1 ug per sample for TCRbeta sequencing. The study's processing was this. Analysis of the TCRbeta data was done in ImmunoSeq Analyzer 3.0, and diversity was computed on productive nucleotide rearrangements. Using the Immunarch R package, lower-bound TCR diversity was estimated with the improved Chao index and clonality was estimated with the Gini coefficient. Nucleotide rearrangements that differed but encoded the same CDR3beta amino acid sequence were counted as separate clonotypes. Differential abundance analysis identified TCRbeta sequences significantly enriched in antigen-responding cells relative to anti-CD3/anti-CD28-activated cells. Using predicted peptide-MHC specificity as the basis, GLIPH2 grouped TCRs into clusters, both for each participant individually and for the merged data sets that combined participants. The clones in this table, taken by TCRdb from immuneACCESS, are in-frame only. Not every clone is retained; where verified, under half of the shortfall comes from an unresolved V gene, and the cause of the rest is unknown. From that table come the V and J calls and clone size; the DNA was used to work out D and trimming. This sample gives around 32,000 clones in total; roughly three quarters of them show up just once. Of the sample, 1.4% is held by the ten largest clones.

The meaning of the sample's treatment or condition label: suppressive antiretroviral therapy. A pool of overlapping HIV-1 Gag 15-mer peptides was used at 0.8 to 1 ug per peptide per mL for cell stimulation. Responding CD4+ T cells were sorted by upregulation of both CD40 ligand and CD69. Participants were HIV-1-infected adults who started suppressive ART during chronic infection. For at least 4 years, participants had undetectable plasma HIV-1 RNA, below 50 copies/mL. To be included, a participant needed positive CMV serology and a CD4+ T cell count above 400 cells/uL. Before stimulation, PBMCs were isolated using density centrifugation and then depleted of CD8+ T cells. For around 17 hours, CD8-depleted PBMCs were stimulated with anti-CD28/CD49d costimulation, a CD40-blocking antibody, and enfuvirtide, which was added to prevent new infections. Cell sorting was done on a Beckman Coulter MoFlo Legacy or XDP sorter, and dead cells were excluded with propidium iodide. Genomic DNA was extracted with the QIAamp DNA Mini Kit for samples above one million cells, otherwise with the Quick-DNA Microprep Kit.

This specimen consisted of CD4+ T cells sorted from PBMCs after roughly 18-hour stimulation, obtained from a patient who received antiretroviral therapy. The meaning of the sample's cell subset or site label: CD40L+CD69+ CD4 T cells responding to HIV-1 Gag peptides. The source is an adult man with HIV who was CMV-seropositive.

The DNA sequence is as follows: TGTGCCAGCAGCGTAGCTTCGGTGTCGGGGACCGGGGAGCTGTTTTTT. This translates into CASSVASVSGTGELFF. The chain links TRBV9 with TRBJ2-2, and the D gene may be TRBD2, 5 bases matching. The junction carries 14 bases between V and J, which are trimmed by 0 bases and 5 bases respectively. Its CDR3 holds 16 amino acids, cysteine through phenylalanine. The retained sequence is limited to the CDR3, 48 bases, with the frame set at the first base. CDR1 is given as SGDLS and CDR2 as YYNGEE, both from the germline V gene.